The T cell receptor (beta chain) described here comes from a study of cytomegalovirus exposure and HLA in healthy donors. Broader study findings: The classifier, whose performance was assessed in both the original and validation cohorts, reportedly diagnosed cytomegalovirus status with high specificity and sensitivity. Reports state that TCR beta sequences accurately predicted most subjects' HLA-A and HLA-B alleles. Per a later analysis, about 17,000 TCR beta sequences showed association with HLA alleles at 0.05 false discovery rate. Researchers counted around 180 TCR beta chains as cytomegalovirus-associated.

60 Vbeta and 13 Jbeta primers were used in PCR. Assay: immunoSEQ multiplex PCR; the TCRdb copy retains only in-frame clones and omits some. Here the sample spans approximately 260,000 clones, approximately 84% being singletons. The CDR3 consists of 16 residues. With V trimmed by 1 base and J by 3 bases, 9 bases remained unmatched. Germline V lookup: CDR1 SGHRS, CDR2 YFSETQ. Comments on this clone: Its antigen is undetermined.

Material: PBMCs. The chain employs TRBV5-1 and TRBJ1-2; TRBD1 aligns across 7 bases. This clonotype was sampled from a woman aged 40 to 50 in good health and CMV-seropositive. The CDR3, as DNA: TGCGCCAGCAGCTTGTGGGACAGCCTTAGGGACTATGGCTACACCTTC. It codes for CASSLWDSLRDYGYTF.